Below, one TCR beta chain is given with its context. Its specificity is unknown. The data originate from a study of cytomegalovirus exposure and HLA in healthy donors. Background on the study: Some 80 million unique TCR sequences came from HLA-typed donors in an early release. General study points: Highest at DRB1 and lowest at HLA-C, TCR association rates differed among HLA loci in a later analysis. About 87% or about 30% of the time was how often most TCR beta V segments were productive, according to an earlier analysis. Later work found most CMV-associated TCR beta chains apparently HLA-restricted.

The PCR ran on 60 Vbeta and 13 Jbeta primers. The data were produced by immunoSEQ multiplex PCR, yet TCRdb's version contains in-frame clones alone and is incomplete. In total, the table holds 150,000 to 200,000 clones. The source of this sequence is a woman aged 18-30 years in good health and CMV-seropositive. The sequencing input was PBMCs.

The CDR3 loop reads CAWKPTGISTDTQYF. CDR3 bases: TGTGCCTGGAAACCGACAGGAATTAGCACAGATACGCAGTATTTT. V usage is TRBV30 and J usage is TRBJ2-3; D is possibly TRBD1 (6 bases). The V gene lost 4 bases and the J gene lost 0 bases, with 14 bases spanning the gap. Germline V gene lookup returns CDR1 GTSNPN and CDR2 SVGIG (reference sequence). CDR3 length: 15 residues.